The clone carrying this TCR beta chain came up a few times. This sample was taken from a study of blood T cell repertoires in COVID-19. Clones were sequenced by immunoSEQ multiplex PCR, and TCRdb holds only the in-frame ones, with some missing. The sample yields under 65,000 clones, about 81% seen once. This CDR3 has 14 amino acids. Germline V gene lookup returns CDR1 LGHNA and CDR2 YNFKEQ. With 4 bases removed from V and 2 bases from J, the gap between germline ends came to 8 bases. V and J are TRBV4-2 and TRBJ2-2, with D possibly matching TRBD2 (5 bases). The clonotype was recovered from a man in his sixties with COVID-19, enrolled during active disease. The source material was peripheral blood. The CDR3 here is CASSRETNTGELFF. CDR3 nucleotides: TGTGCCAGCAGCCGGGAGACTAACACCGGGGAGCTGTTTTTT.